These 23 T cell receptor beta chains came from one sample sequenced in a study of post-analysis software for immune sequencing data. Study-level results: Comparison of patients with controls showed five TRBV segments more frequent in patients, TRBV5-6, TRBV5-1 and TRBV20-1 among them.

Prepared libraries of TCR beta cDNA carried unique molecular identifiers. TCRdb reprocessed the PCR reads via MiXCR and lists one record per CDR3 protein. The sample includes about 770,000 distinct CDR3 sequences, about half of them seen just once. No antigens are known for them. The sequencing sample was made of blood. All receptors derive from a girl between 5 and 17 years old with multiple sclerosis.

V and J are TRBV6-5 and TRBJ2-3, with TRBD2 matching over 9 bases. V shed 0 bases and J 6 bases; nucleotides not matched to a gene: 7. The length of the CDR3 is 16 residues. Germline loops: CDR1 MNHEY, CDR2 SVGAGI. The CDR3 protein is CASSYSRGRGEDTQYF. Written as DNA, the CDR3 is TGTGCCAGCAGTTACTCCCGCGGGAGGGGGGAGGATACGCAGTATTTT.

The count of this clonotype is one. The CDR3 loop is CASGSTRRPPLGYEQYF. For the CDR3, the DNA is TGTGCCAGCGGATCGACTAGACGCCCACCTCTTGGCTACGAGCAGTACTTC. The chain employs TRBV2 and TRBJ2-7, with D perhaps matching TRBD2 (6 bases). This CDR3 comprises 17 residues. The V end lost 8 bases, the J end lost 3 bases, and 26 bases lay between the germline ends. Germline CDR1 reads SNHLY; CDR2 reads FYNNEI.

The chain uses TRBV28 and TRBJ1-6, with 7 nucleotides matching TRBD1. This CDR3 contains 15 residues. The J segment lost 6 bases and the V segment lost 1 base, leaving 3 bases of the junction unmatched. Per the germline V gene, CDR1 is MDHEN and CDR2 is SYDVKM. The CDR3 region has the DNA TGTGCCAGCAGTTTATCAGGGGACAGTAATTCACCCCTCCACTTT. It yields the protein CASSLSGDSNSPLHF.

To note about this clonotype: At one of its ends the junction is not consistent with the germline gene, which may arise from a read error. The chain couples TRBV6-2 or TRBV6-3 to TRBJ1-1; weak D call: TRBD1 (5 bases). Germline CDR1 is MNHEY and CDR2 is SVGEGT. The CDR3 has 12 residues. This CDR3 is CAGSYGGVEAFF. The CDR3 nucleotides read TGTGCCGGCAGTTACGGGGGAGTAGAAGCTTTCTTT.

This chain uses TRBV7-2 with TRBJ1-5, with D unresolved. Germline CDR1 and CDR2: SGHTA and FQGNSA. V shed 1 base and J shed 0 bases, with 7 bases lying between them. The CDR3 is 15 amino acids. The chain's CDR3 is CASSLVWGSNQPQHF. The CDR3 coding sequence is TGTGCCAGCAGCTTAGTCTGGGGTAGCAATCAGCCCCAGCATTTT.

The chain recombines TRBV7-9 with TRBJ2-7; no clear D. The germline CDR1 and CDR2 sequences are SEHNR and FQNEAQ (reference sequence). The CDR3 contains 17 residues. Trimming shortened V by 1 base and J by 0 bases, and 16 bases separated the two germline ends. CDR3 sequence reads: CASSLGPLRGNSYEQYF. The CDR3 DNA reads TGTGCCAGCAGCTTAGGCCCCTTGCGCGGAAACTCCTACGAGCAGTACTTC.

For the CDR3, the DNA is TGCAGCGTTGATGGCGGAGTCTCTAGCACAGATACGCAGTATTTT. It codes for CSVDGGVSSTDTQYF. This chain uses TRBV29-1 with TRBJ2-3; D unresolved. V dropped 3 bases and J dropped 0 bases, with 13 bases sitting between them. Per the germline V gene, CDR1 is SQVTM and CDR2 is ANQGSEA. This CDR3 has 15 amino acids.

The chain links TRBV9 to TRBJ2-3; D call uncertain. There are 14 residues in the CDR3. Germline CDR1 reads SGDLS; CDR2 reads YYNGEE. V lost 0 bases to trimming and J lost 3 bases, with 8 bases between them. The CDR3 DNA is TGTGCCAGCAGCGTAGTGGGCAGAACAGATACGCAGTATTTT. As protein: CASSVVGRTDTQYF.

This clonotype has only a few counts. This sequence joins TRBV27 and TRBJ2-1; 7 bases are shared with TRBD2. The CDR3 extends over 17 amino acids. Germline V lookup: CDR1 MNHEY, CDR2 SMNVEV (reference sequence). The J segment lost 4 bases and the V segment lost 5 bases, leaving 14 bases of the junction unmatched. CDR3 protein: CASSPRLAPGRYNEQFF. CDR3 nucleotides: TGTGCCAGCAGTCCTCGACTAGCCCCGGGAAGGTACAATGAGCAGTTCTTC.

V and J are TRBV20-1 and TRBJ2-1; D is perhaps TRBD2 (6 bases). Germline V gene sequence: CDR1 DFQATT, CDR2 SNEGSKA (reference sequence). Trimming pared 6 bases from V and 4 bases from J, leaving 13 bases between. The CDR3 is 13 residues long. The CDR3 reads CSALLARYNEQFF. The CDR3 nucleotides are TGCAGTGCCCTTCTAGCGAGGTACAATGAGCAGTTCTTC.

The chain joins TRBV15 to TRBJ1-1; 10 bases are shared with TRBD1. Germline V gene lookup returns CDR1 LNHNV and CDR2 YYDKDF (reference sequence). J lost 2 bases, V lost 0 bases, and 6 bases had no gene match. The CDR3 covers 17 residues. CDR3 in DNA: TGTGCCACCAGCAGAGACCCTTCGACAGGGGGCAACACTGAAGCTTTCTTT. Translating gives CATSRDPSTGGNTEAFF.

The chain employs TRBV5-6 and TRBJ2-1; D call uncertain. From germline, CDR1 is SGHDT and CDR2 YYEEEE. V dropped 0 bases and J dropped 7 bases, with 20 bases sitting between them. This CDR3 region has 17 residues. CDR3 in amino acids: CASSLVRPSFLANEQFF. DNA for the CDR3: TGTGCCAGCAGCTTGGTCCGACCCTCCTTCTTAGCAAATGAGCAGTTCTTC.

The chain combines TRBV20-1 with TRBJ2-3; the D is unclear. Trimming pared 6 bases from V and 0 bases from J, leaving 7 bases between. Looked up from germline, CDR1 is DFQATT and CDR2 is SNEGSKA (reference sequence). This CDR3 has 12 residues. For the CDR3, the DNA is TGCAGTGCCCCAGGTAGCACAGATACGCAGTATTTT. Protein sequence: CSAPGSTDTQYF.

This clonotype was counted only a few times. The CDR3 region has the DNA TGTGCCAGTGAGGGGGCCTCCGAAAAACTGTTTTTT. This codes for CASEGASEKLFF. V gene TRBV7-9 combines with J gene TRBJ1-4, with 7 bases lining up with TRBD1. Germline V gene data show CDR1 as SEHNR and CDR2 as FQNEAQ (reference sequence). This CDR3 has 12 amino acids. Trimming took 9 bases from V and 8 from J; bases not matched to a gene: 6.

The table lists this clonotype with a few counts. The rearrangement links TRBV29-1 to TRBJ2-1; 7 nucleotides match TRBD2. Germline CDR1 reads SQVTM; CDR2 reads ANQGSEA. The CDR3 runs to 14 residues. Trimming cost V 0 bases and J 5 bases; bases outside gene matches: 4. CDR3 DNA: TGCAGCGTTGAAGATTCGGCGGGGGACAATGAGCAGTTCTTC. Protein: CSVEDSAGDNEQFF.

DNA for the CDR3: TGCGCCAGCAGCCACTTAACTTCCGGGGACGGCCCCTACGAGCAGTACTTC. It translates to CASSHLTSGDGPYEQYF. This chain connects TRBV4-1 to TRBJ2-7; D assignment may be TRBD1 or TRBD2 (5 bases each). The CDR3 is 17 amino acids. Germline V gene lookup returns CDR1 MGHRA and CDR2 YSYEKL. Trimming shortened V by 3 bases and J by 2 bases, and 20 bases separated the two germline ends.

The CDR3 region has the DNA TGTGCCAGCAGCCCTCGCGAGGCGGGACTACTATACGAGCAGTACTTC. The encoded protein is CASSPREAGLLYEQYF. The rearrangement joins TRBV5-6 to TRBJ2-7; 7 bases are shared with TRBD2. CDR1 is SGHDT and CDR2 is YYEEEE in the germline V gene. Trimming cost V 4 bases and J 4 bases; bases outside gene matches: 14. The CDR3 is 16 residues long.

The chain uses TRBV6-1 and TRBJ1-5, with D possibly matching TRBD1 (6 bases). The CDR3 is made up of 15 amino acids. Germline lookup yields CDR1 MNHNS and CDR2 SASEGT. V lost 0 bases, J lost 6 bases, and 12 bases lay in between. As DNA, the CDR3 is TGTGCCAGCAGTGAAGCCGGGGGCTTGCGTCAGCCCCAGCATTTT. It codes for CASSEAGGLRQPQHF.

V is TRBV20-1 and J is TRBJ2-1; D may be TRBD1 (6 bases). Per the germline V gene, CDR1 is DFQATT and CDR2 is SNEGSKA (reference sequence). The length of the CDR3 is 14 residues. Trimming pared 3 bases from V and 9 bases from J, leaving 18 bases between. This CDR3 reads CSARIQGASVEQFF. Here the CDR3 DNA reads TGCAGTGCTAGGATACAGGGAGCGTCGGTTGAGCAGTTCTTC.

This clonotype has just a few counts. The chain recombines TRBV7-2 with TRBJ2-5; 7 bases line up with TRBD1. CDR3 size: 14 residues. The germline CDR1 and CDR2 sequences are SGHTA and FQGNSA. Trimming at V came to 4 bases and at J to 3 bases, leaving 5 bases not matched to a gene. DNA of the CDR3: TGTGCCAGCAGCTCCGGGACAGTAAAAGAGACCCAGTACTTC. Its translation is CASSSGTVKETQYF.

This clonotype was observed a handful of times. V is TRBV20-1 and J is TRBJ2-5, with D perhaps matching TRBD2 (5 bases). The CDR3 sequence is 12 residues long. Germline values: CDR1 DFQATT, CDR2 SNEGSKA (reference sequence). The V end was cut by 5 bases, the J end by 5 bases, with 12 bases between. The CDR3 sequence: CSAPGDGETQYF. The CDR3, as DNA: TGCAGTGCTCCCGGGGATGGGGAGACCCAGTACTTC.

V is TRBV7-9 and J is TRBJ1-2; D is unresolved. Germline V gene lookup returns CDR1 SEHNR and CDR2 FQNEAQ (reference sequence). The CDR3 extends over 13 amino acids. Trimming left V 3 bases short and J 0 bases short, with 5 bases between. The CDR3 here is CASSLIPNYGYTF. CDR3 nucleotide sequence: TGTGCCAGCAGCTTGATCCCTAACTATGGCTACACCTTC.

The V call is TRBV6-6, the J call TRBJ1-2; D is unresolved. The CDR3 sequence is 15 residues long. The germline gives CDR1 MNHNY, CDR2 SVGAGI (reference sequence). Trimming stripped 0 bases from V and 6 bases from J, with 14 bases between. The CDR3 DNA follows: TGTGCCAGCAGTTACTCGGCCCCCGAGGGAAATGGCTACACCTTC. Encoded protein: CASSYSAPEGNGYTF.